The sequence of this T cell receptor beta chain was determined in a study of shared clonotypes between healthy human individuals. Study-level results: Of the naive CD4 clonotypes, around 5.2% were shared across a handful of donors.

About this clone itself: Its antigen is currently unknown.

CD45RO-negative, CCR7-selected cells formed the naive CD8 fraction, which excluded terminally differentiated effector memory CD45RA+ cells. The study drew its donors from healthy HIV-negative adults without recent acute infections or vaccinations. Genomic DNA of each subset was evenly split across several immunoSEQ plates. Replicate PCRs from sorted subsets contained roughly 200 ng DNA, which is 31,000 or so T cell genomes. Here immunoSEQ multiplex PCR was the method, and the copy in TCRdb shows in-frame clones only, minus some. The sample lists hundreds of thousands of clones; about 95% were seen once. There are 15 residues in the CDR3. The ends lost 4 bases at V and 9 bases at J; junction bases unmatched: 8. Germline V gene lookup returns CDR1 MNHNS and CDR2 SASEGT.

The source material was naive CD8+ T cells sorted from blood. The genes are TRBV6-1 and TRBJ2-1; 11 bases agree with TRBD2. The source of this sequence is a woman aged 25 to 39 in good health. This CDR3 reads CASSVLAGVSGEQFF. The CDR3 bases are TGTGCCAGCAGTGTACTAGCGGGAGTCTCCGGTGAGCAGTTCTTC.